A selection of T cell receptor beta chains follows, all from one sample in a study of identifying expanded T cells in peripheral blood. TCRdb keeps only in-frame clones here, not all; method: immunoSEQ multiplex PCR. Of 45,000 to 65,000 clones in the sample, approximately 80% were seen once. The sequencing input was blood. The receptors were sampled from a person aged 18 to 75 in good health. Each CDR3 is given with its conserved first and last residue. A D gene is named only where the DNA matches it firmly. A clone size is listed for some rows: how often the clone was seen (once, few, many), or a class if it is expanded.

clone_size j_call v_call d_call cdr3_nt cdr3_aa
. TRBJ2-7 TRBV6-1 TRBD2 TGTGCCAGCAGTGAAGCGGGGGGGTACTACGAGCAGTACTTC CASSEAGGYYEQYF
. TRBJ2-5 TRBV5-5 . TGTGCCAGCAGCTTGGGCCCTGGAGGGGAGACCCAGTACTTC CASSLGPGGETQYF
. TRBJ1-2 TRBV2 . TGTGCCAGCAGTGAAGTTCAGGGAGGGAACTATGGCTACACCTTC CASSEVQGGNYGYTF
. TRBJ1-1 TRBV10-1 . TGCGCCATCTCAGGGTGGGCTCCGAACACTGAAGCTTTCTTT CAISGWAPNTEAFF
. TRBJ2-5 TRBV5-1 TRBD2 TGCGCCAGCAGCTTGGGGCTATCCGGGACTAGCGGGGGGACCTTCCAAGAGACCCAGTACTTC CASSLGLSGTSGGTFQETQYF
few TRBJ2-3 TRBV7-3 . TGTGCCAGCAGCTTATTCCAGGCCACAGATACGCAGTATTTT CASSLFQATDTQYF
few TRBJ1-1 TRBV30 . TGTGCCTGCGGCAGGATGAACACTGAAGCTTTCTTT CACGRMNTEAFF
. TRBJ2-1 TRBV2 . TGTGCCAGCAGTGAAAGGGGGACAACTAACAATGAGCAGTTCTTC CASSERGTTNNEQFF
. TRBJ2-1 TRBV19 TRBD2 TGTGCCAGTAGTAAAAGCGGGAGCTCCTACAATGAGCAGTTCTTC CASSKSGSSYNEQFF
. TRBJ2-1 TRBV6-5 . TGTGCCAGCAGTTCTTCCGGAACCAATGAGCAGTTCTTC CASSSSGTNEQFF
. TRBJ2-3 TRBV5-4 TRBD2 TGTGCCAGCAGCTTGGGGAGCGGGGGAGCGGATACGCAGTATTTT CASSLGSGGADTQYF
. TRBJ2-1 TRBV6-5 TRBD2 TGTGCCAGCAGTTGGGGAACTGGCGGGAGCAATGAGCAGTTCTTC CASSWGTGGSNEQFF
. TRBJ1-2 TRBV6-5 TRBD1 TGTGCCATCTCGGACAGGAACTATGGCTACACCTTC CAISDRNYGYTF
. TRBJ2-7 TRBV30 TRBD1 TGTGCCTGGACCGTAGGGGGACAGACCTACGAGCAGTACTTC CAWTVGGQTYEQYF
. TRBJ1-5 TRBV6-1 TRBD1 TGTGCCAGCAAGGGGGACAGGGGATACAATCAGCCCCAGCATTTT CASKGDRGYNQPQHF
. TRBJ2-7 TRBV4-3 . TGCGCCAGCAGCCAAGATCGACAGGACGAGCAGTACTTC CASSQDRQDEQYF
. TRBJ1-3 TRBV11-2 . TGTGCCAGCAGCTTAGTTACGGGGGAACGGTCTGGAAACACCATATATTTT CASSLVTGERSGNTIYF
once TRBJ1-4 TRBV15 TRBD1 TGTGCCACCAGCAGGAAGACAGGGTCGGGTGTTGAAAAACTGTTTTTT CATSRKTGSGVEKLFF
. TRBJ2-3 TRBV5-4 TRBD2 TGTGCCAGCAGCTTGGGGGCAAGCGGGGGGGCCCCAGATACGCAGTATTTT CASSLGASGGAPDTQYF
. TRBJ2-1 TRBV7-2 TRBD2 TGTGCCAGCAGCTTAGAGCCCCTAACTAGCGGGAGATACAATGAGCAGTTCTTC CASSLEPLTSGRYNEQFF
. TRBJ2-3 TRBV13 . TGTGCCAGCAAACCGGGCTCCACAGATACGCAGTATTTT CASKPGSTDTQYF
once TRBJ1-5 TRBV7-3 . TGTGCCAGCACTCCAAGGCGGGGGCCCCAGCATTTT CASTPRRGPQHF
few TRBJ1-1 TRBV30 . TGTGCCTTAGTAAGCAATCAGAACACTGAAGCTTTCTTT CALVSNQNTEAFF
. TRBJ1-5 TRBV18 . TGTGCCAGCTCACTCTACGGCCCGGGGGACAATCAGCCCCAGCATTTT CASSLYGPGDNQPQHF
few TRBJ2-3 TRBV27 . TGTGCCACCGGTACGAGGGGGAGCCCCACAGATACGCAGTATTTT CATGTRGSPTDTQYF
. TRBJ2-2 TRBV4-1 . TGCGCCAGCAGCCAAGCTCGCACCGGGGAGCTGTTTTTT CASSQARTGELFF
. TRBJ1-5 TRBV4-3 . TGCGCCAGCAGCCAAGAGTCGGGTCCGGGGCAGCCCCAGCATTTT CASSQESGPGQPQHF
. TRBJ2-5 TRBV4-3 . TGCGCCAGCAGCCTCCGCCGTGGAGTCGGCCAGTACTTC CASSLRRGVGQYF
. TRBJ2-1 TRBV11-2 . TGTGCCAGCACCCGGAGTAGAGACAATGAGCAGTTCTTC CASTRSRDNEQFF
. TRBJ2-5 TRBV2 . TGTGCCAGCAGTGTTATAGTAAACCAAGAGACCCAGTACTTC CASSVIVNQETQYF